This T cell receptor (beta chain) was profiled in a study of blood T cell repertoires in COVID-19. Germline assignment: CDR1 LNHDA and CDR2 SQIVND (reference sequence). With V trimmed by 3 bases and J by 2 bases, 10 bases remained unmatched. The CDR3 loop spans 17 amino acids. Under the authors' procedure: Estimation of nucleated cell counts relied on the amplification of reference gene primers. TCRdb keeps only in-frame clones here, not all; method: immunoSEQ multiplex PCR. V, J and clone size are taken as reported in that table, and D and trimming were inferred from the DNA itself. The data contain roughly 400,000 clones, 85% to 90% of them singletons.

The chain recombines TRBV19 with TRBJ2-3; 8 bases map to TRBD2. The sequence came from a man younger than 40 who had recovered from COVID-19. Sequencing was performed on PBMCs or T cells enriched from blood (not recorded which). As DNA, the CDR3 is TGTGCCAGTAGTATCTCCGGGAGCGGGAGAATCACAGATACGCAGTATTTT. This codes for CASSISGSGRITDTQYF.